The clone carrying this T cell receptor beta chain was seen a single time. Unmatched junction bases numbered 10, after V lost 4 bases and J lost 8 bases. This CDR3 contains 13 residues. Germline loops: CDR1 GTSNPN, CDR2 SVGIG (reference sequence). This sample stems from a study of cytomegalovirus exposure and HLA in healthy donors. The PCR contained 60 Vbeta and 13 Jbeta primers. TCRdb keeps only in-frame clones here, not all; method: immunoSEQ multiplex PCR. The table shows about 89,000 clones, with around 74% occurring only once. This TCR was recovered from a male donor in good health and CMV-seronegative. The V call is TRBV30, the J call TRBJ1-2; 7 bases line up with TRBD1. The specimen sequenced was PBMCs. The CDR3 DNA reads TGTGCCTGGATGGACAGGACGGCAGGGGGCTACACCTTC. Translating it yields CAWMDRTAGGYTF.